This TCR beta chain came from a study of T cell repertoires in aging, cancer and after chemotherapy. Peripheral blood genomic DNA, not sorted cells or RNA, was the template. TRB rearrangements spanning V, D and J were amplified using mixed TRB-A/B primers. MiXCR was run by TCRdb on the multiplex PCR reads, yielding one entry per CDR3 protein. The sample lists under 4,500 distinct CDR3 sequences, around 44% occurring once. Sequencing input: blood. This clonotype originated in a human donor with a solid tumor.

The DNA of the CDR3 is TGTGCCAGCAGCCTGACTAGCGGGAGTCCCGGGGAGCTGTTTTTT. Protein sequence: CASSLTSGSPGELFF. This chain links TRBV28 with TRBJ2-2; TRBD2 matches 12 bases. The V and J ends lost 6 bases and 6 bases, in that order; junction bases with no gene match: 5. Germline V gene data show CDR1 as MDHEN and CDR2 as SYDVKM. There are 15 residues in the CDR3.